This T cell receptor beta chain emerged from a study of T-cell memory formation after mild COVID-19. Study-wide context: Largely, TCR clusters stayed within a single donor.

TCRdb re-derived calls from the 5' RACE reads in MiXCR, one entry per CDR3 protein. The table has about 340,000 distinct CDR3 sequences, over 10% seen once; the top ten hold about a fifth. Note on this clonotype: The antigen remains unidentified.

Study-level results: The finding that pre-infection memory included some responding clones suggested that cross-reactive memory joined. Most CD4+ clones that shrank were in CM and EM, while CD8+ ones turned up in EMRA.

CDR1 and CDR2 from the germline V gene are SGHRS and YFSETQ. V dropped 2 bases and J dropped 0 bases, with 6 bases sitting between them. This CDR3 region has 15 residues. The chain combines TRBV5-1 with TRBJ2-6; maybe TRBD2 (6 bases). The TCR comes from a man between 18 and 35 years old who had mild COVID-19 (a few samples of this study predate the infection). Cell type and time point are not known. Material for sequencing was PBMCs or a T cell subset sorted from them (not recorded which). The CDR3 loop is CASSFGSSGANVLTF. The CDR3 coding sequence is TGCGCCAGCAGCTTCGGGAGCTCTGGGGCCAACGTCCTGACTTTC.